This is a list of T cell receptor beta chains from one sample in a study of blood T cell repertoires in COVID-19. Method: immunoSEQ multiplex PCR; TCRdb's copy keeps in-frame clones and lacks some. The data contain over 200,000 clones, 70% to 90% of them seen just once; the ten biggest clones take up about an eighth. Sequencing used peripheral blood. These receptors all come from a woman under 30 who had recovered from COVID-19. Each CDR3 is given with its conserved first and last residue. The order of the fields is V gene, clone size, J gene, CDR3 length, D gene, CDR3 protein, CDR3 DNA. A D gene is named only where the DNA matches it firmly. Size tells how often a clone was seen (once, few, many) or the class of an expanded clone, and some rows leave it out.

TRBV21-1	-	TRBJ2-3	20	-	CASSTKRYGTSRPSTDTQYF	TGTGCCAGCAGCACCAAAAGGTATGGGACTAGCCGACCCAGCACAGATACGCAGTATTTT
TRBV7-2	-	TRBJ2-3	16	TRBD2	CASSFSTSGSADTQYF	TGTGCCAGCAGCTTCTCGACTAGCGGGAGCGCAGATACGCAGTATTTT
TRBV7-2	-	TRBJ2-2	16	TRBD2	CASSLRLAGSTGELFF	TGTGCCAGCAGCTTAAGGCTAGCGGGATCCACCGGGGAGCTGTTTTTT
TRBV19	-	TRBJ1-5	15	-	CASSIGQGIGQPQHF	TGTGCCAGTAGTATAGGGCAGGGTATAGGTCAGCCCCAGCATTTT
TRBV13	-	TRBJ1-2	15	-	CASSYGVRENYGYTF	TGTGCCAGCAGCTACGGGGTACGGGAAAACTATGGCTACACCTTC
TRBV29-1	-	TRBJ2-1	14	-	CSVVSPGLANEQFF	TGCAGCGTTGTTTCCCCGGGACTTGCCAATGAGCAGTTCTTC
TRBV11-2	-	TRBJ1-6	15	-	CASSPPDAGNSPLHF	TGTGCCAGCAGCCCCCCCGACGCGGGAAATTCACCCCTCCACTTT
TRBV7-2	-	TRBJ2-7	15	TRBD2	CASSSASGLSYEQYF	TGTGCCAGCAGCTCGGCTAGCGGGCTCTCCTACGAGCAGTACTTC
TRBV6-2/TRBV6-3	-	TRBJ1-2	13	TRBD1	CASSWPGGYGYTF	TGTGCCAGCAGTTGGCCAGGGGGATATGGCTACACCTTC
TRBV29-1	-	TRBJ1-1	16	TRBD1	CSVEGYRGEGRRQAFF	TGCAGCGTTGAAGGTTACAGGGGCGAGGGCAGAAGACAAGCTTTCTTT
TRBV24-1	-	TRBJ2-1	17	TRBD2	CATSDRLAGGGYNEQFF	TGTGCCACCAGTGATAGACTAGCGGGAGGAGGATACAATGAGCAGTTCTTC
TRBV12-3/TRBV12-4	-	TRBJ1-3	12	-	CATAESGNTIYF	TGTGCCACCGCGGAGTCGGGAAACACCATATATTTT
TRBV12-5	-	TRBJ2-3	15	TRBD2	CASRPSGSSTDTQYF	TGTGCTAGTCGCCCTAGCGGTTCTAGCACAGATACGCAGTATTTT
TRBV5-5	-	TRBJ2-7	13	TRBD1	CASSWDSTYEQYF	TGTGCCAGCAGCTGGGACAGCACCTACGAGCAGTACTTC
TRBV6-2/TRBV6-3	-	TRBJ2-1	15	TRBD2	CASSYLAGEGHEQFF	TGTGCCAGCAGTTACTTAGCGGGAGAGGGGCATGAGCAGTTCTTC
TRBV16	-	TRBJ2-7	18	TRBD1	CASSRSGTGVFGGFEQYF	TGTGCCAGCAGCCGTAGTGGGACAGGGGTCTTTGGCGGCTTCGAGCAGTACTTC
TRBV1	-	TRBJ1-1	14	-	CTSVHRGRDTEAFF	TGCACCAGCGTTCACAGGGGGCGCGACACTGAAGCTTTCTTT
TRBV29-1	-	TRBJ2-1	13	-	CSVGLDFNNEQFF	TGCAGCGTTGGGTTGGACTTTAACAATGAGCAGTTCTTC
TRBV28	-	TRBJ2-7	15	TRBD1	CASRSGQVSLYEQYF	TGTGCCAGCCGTTCCGGACAGGTCTCCCTCTACGAGCAGTACTTC
TRBV6-2/TRBV6-3	-	TRBJ2-5	17	TRBD1	CASSYLLVQGALETQYF	TGTGCCAGCAGTTACTTGCTCGTCCAGGGGGCCTTGGAGACCCAGTACTTC
TRBV3-1/TRBV3-2	-	TRBJ2-1	14	-	CASSQEGRFHEQFF	TGTGCCAGCAGCCAAGAGGGGAGGTTCCATGAGCAGTTCTTC
TRBV9	-	TRBJ2-2	17	TRBD2	CASSATSGRASRGELFF	TGTGCCAGCAGCGCAACTAGCGGGAGGGCTTCAAGGGGGGAGCTGTTTTTT
TRBV19	-	TRBJ1-1	14	TRBD1	CASSVQGVNTEAFF	TGTGCCAGTAGTGTCCAGGGGGTGAACACTGAAGCTTTCTTT
TRBV7-9	-	TRBJ2-3	16	TRBD2	CASSWERGASTDTQYF	TGTGCCAGCAGCTGGGAGCGGGGGGCTAGCACAGATACGCAGTATTTT
TRBV9	-	TRBJ2-5	15	TRBD2	CASSVDGRGGETQYF	TGTGCCAGCAGCGTAGACGGGAGGGGTGGGGAGACCCAGTACTTC
TRBV14	-	TRBJ2-2	17	TRBD1	CASSQDVDRANTGELFF	TGTGCCAGCAGCCAAGATGTGGACAGGGCAAACACCGGGGAGCTGTTTTTT
TRBV6-2/TRBV6-3	-	TRBJ1-2	13	-	CASSYTRVNGYTF	TGTGCCAGCAGTTATACCCGGGTTAATGGCTACACCTTC
TRBV7-6	-	TRBJ2-7	14	-	CASSTEQTAYEQYF	TGTGCCAGCAGCACCGAACAGACGGCCTACGAGCAGTACTTC
TRBV18	-	TRBJ1-1	12	-	CASSLETSWAFF	TGTGCCAGCTCACTGGAGACCTCCTGGGCTTTCTTT
TRBV25-1	once	TRBJ1-1	10	TRBD1	CASGQGEAFF	TGTGCCAGCGGACAGGGAGAAGCTTTCTTT
TRBV2	-	TRBJ1-1	15	TRBD1	CASRGDRGASGEAFF	TGTGCCAGCAGGGGCGACAGGGGCGCATCTGGTGAAGCTTTCTTT
TRBV19	-	TRBJ2-7	14	-	CASSISGAGYEQYF	TGTGCCAGTAGTATATCCGGAGCGGGCTACGAGCAGTACTTC
TRBV5-1	-	TRBJ2-7	14	TRBD1	CASSIARGNYEQYF	TGCGCCAGCAGCATTGCCAGGGGGAACTACGAGCAGTACTTC
TRBV5-1	-	TRBJ1-4	16	-	CASSSTLGSENEKLFF	TGCGCCAGCAGCTCGACACTAGGGTCAGAAAATGAAAAACTGTTTTTT
TRBV6-5	-	TRBJ2-1	15	TRBD2	CASRSSGRVDNEQFF	TGTGCCAGCCGGAGTAGCGGGAGGGTAGACAATGAGCAGTTCTTC
TRBV19	-	TRBJ2-1	14	-	CASTLLFRGGEQFF	TGTGCCAGTACCCTCCTCTTTAGGGGCGGTGAGCAGTTCTTC
TRBV5-1	-	TRBJ2-3	16	-	CASSLSSARSTDTQYF	TGCGCCAGCAGCTTGTCTAGCGCGAGGAGCACAGATACGCAGTATTTT
TRBV6-1	-	TRBJ1-1	19	-	CASSEGGVRALSQGTEAFF	TGTGCCAGCAGTGAAGGAGGTGTCAGGGCCTTATCTCAGGGCACTGAAGCTTTCTTT
TRBV9	-	TRBJ2-2	18	TRBD1	CASSDGTGGFLRAGELFF	TGTGCCAGCAGCGACGGGACAGGGGGTTTTCTTAGGGCCGGGGAGCTGTTTTTT
TRBV19	-	TRBJ1-2	15	-	CASSMYMAQGYGYTF	TGTGCCAGTAGTATGTATATGGCCCAGGGATATGGCTACACCTTC
TRBV7-2	once	TRBJ1-6	18	TRBD1	CASSSRDRGYIPNSPLHF	TGTGCCAGCAGCTCCCGGGACAGGGGATACATACCGAATTCACCCCTCCACTTT
TRBV6-5	-	TRBJ2-1	15	TRBD2	CASSYGLAGGKEQFF	TGTGCCAGCAGCTATGGACTAGCGGGAGGAAAGGAGCAGTTCTTC
TRBV6-2/TRBV6-3	-	TRBJ2-5	15	TRBD2	CASSQLAGGLETQYF	TGTGCCAGCAGCCAACTAGCGGGAGGGTTAGAGACCCAGTACTTC
TRBV5-1	-	TRBJ1-1	19	TRBD1	CASSFSWDRGNRVNTEAFF	TGCGCCAGCAGCTTCTCCTGGGACAGGGGAAACAGAGTGAACACTGAAGCTTTCTTT
TRBV6-2/TRBV6-3	-	TRBJ2-7	17	TRBD2	CASTPRPGLANAYEQYF	TGTGCCAGCACCCCCCGACCGGGACTAGCGAATGCCTACGAGCAGTACTTC